The rows below give T cell receptor beta chains drawn from one sample of a study of regulatory T cells in long-lasting Graves disease. TCRdb processed the multiplex PCR reads anew with MiXCR; each CDR3 protein has one entry. This table has roughly 220,000 distinct CDR3 sequences, approximately 16% appearing once. Sample: peripheral blood mononuclear cells (PBMCs), taken at new diagnosis, from a patient treated with antithyroid drugs. The source is a female donor with Graves disease. CDR3s leave out the opening cysteine and the closing phenylalanine or tryptophan. The D gene is left open where the match is weak. Clone size is shown for a subset of rows, as once, few, many or a class of expanded clone.

NA	many	TRBV2	TRBJ2-7	ASSEGLDSYEQY
TRBD1	many	TRBV10-3	TRBJ2-2	AISRTGDGGGELF
TRBD1	many	TRBV28	TRBJ2-5	ASSSRDRGSETQY
NA	few	TRBV7-2	NA	VSSPLADTQY
NA	many	TRBV7-2	TRBJ2-2	ASSQQAGTGELF
TRBD2	many	TRBV9	TRBJ2-2	ASSVVTSGRADTGELF
TRBD1	many	TRBV10-2	TRBJ1-1	ASIGQGGLGEAF
NA	many	TRBV28	TRBJ2-7	ASRAYYEQY
NA	NA	TRBV20-1	TRBJ1-4	SARGTGPNEKLF
NA	many	TRBV6-1	TRBJ1-2	ASSEQAGVDGYT
TRBD2	many	TRBV10-3	TRBJ2-3	AITEGGPPDTQY
TRBD2	many	TRBV30	TRBJ2-5	AWRTLAGGQETQY
NA	many	TRBV11-1	TRBJ2-5	ASTSREGGALKTQY
NA	many	TRBV2	TRBJ1-1	ASSRSQGNTEAF
TRBD1	many	TRBV2	TRBJ1-4	ASSRDRGTNEKLF
NA	NA	TRBV14	TRBJ2-3	ASSQDRYTQY
NA	many	TRBV6-1	TRBJ1-6	ASSPRGGNSPLH
TRBD1	many	TRBV10-3	TRBJ2-7	AIREFLWTGGAMGEQY
NA	few	TRBV6-1	TRBJ2-1	ASKGGGTSLNEQF
NA	many	TRBV30	TRBJ2-7	ACSRVGEQY
TRBD1	few	TRBV7-9	TRBJ2-6	ASNDRAGANVLT
NA	many	TRBV20-1	TRBJ1-2	SALTHPDGYT
TRBD2	many	TRBV6-2/TRBV6-3	TRBJ2-3	ASSNPTGGEPTDTQY
NA	NA	TRBV6-2/TRBV6-3	TRBJ2-2	ASSYWAGELF
TRBD2	NA	TRBV24-1	TRBJ2-4	APPRSGEKREGRGIQY
NA	many	TRBV28	TRBJ1-1	ASGLGAQNTEAF
NA	many	TRBV7-9	TRBJ1-3	ASSTSEDTIY
NA	many	TRBV6-2/TRBV6-3	TRBJ2-3	ASSEGYRSTDTQY
NA	many	TRBV19	TRBJ2-7	ASSIDIRDVVNEQY
TRBD1	many	TRBV20-1	TRBJ2-7	SAKMTGPREQY
NA	many	TRBV24-1	TRBJ2-1	ATSDLLNEQF
NA	many	TRBV11-3	TRBJ2-3	ASSQDSGAGTQY
TRBD2	many	TRBV20-1	TRBJ2-1	SARDRLAANEQF
NA	many	TRBV11-2	TRBJ1-2	ASSQDLDSSLYGYT